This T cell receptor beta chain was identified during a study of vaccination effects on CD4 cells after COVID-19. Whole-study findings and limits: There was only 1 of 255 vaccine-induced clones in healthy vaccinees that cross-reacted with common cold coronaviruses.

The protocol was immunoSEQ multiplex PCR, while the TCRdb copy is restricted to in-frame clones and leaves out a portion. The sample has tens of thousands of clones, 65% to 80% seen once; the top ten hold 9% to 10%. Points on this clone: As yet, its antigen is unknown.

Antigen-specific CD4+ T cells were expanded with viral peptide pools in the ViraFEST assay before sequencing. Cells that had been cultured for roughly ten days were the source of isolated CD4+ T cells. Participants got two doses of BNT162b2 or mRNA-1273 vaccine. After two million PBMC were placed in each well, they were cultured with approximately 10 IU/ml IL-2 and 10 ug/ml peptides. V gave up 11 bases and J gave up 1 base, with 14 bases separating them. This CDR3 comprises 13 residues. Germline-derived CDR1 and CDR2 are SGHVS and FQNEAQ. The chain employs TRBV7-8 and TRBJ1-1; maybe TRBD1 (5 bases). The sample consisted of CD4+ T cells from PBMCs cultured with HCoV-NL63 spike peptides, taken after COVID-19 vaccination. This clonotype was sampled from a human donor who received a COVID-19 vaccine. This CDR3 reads CAGARQTNTEAFF. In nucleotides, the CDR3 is TGTGCCGGCGCCCGACAGACGAACACTGAAGCTTTCTTT.